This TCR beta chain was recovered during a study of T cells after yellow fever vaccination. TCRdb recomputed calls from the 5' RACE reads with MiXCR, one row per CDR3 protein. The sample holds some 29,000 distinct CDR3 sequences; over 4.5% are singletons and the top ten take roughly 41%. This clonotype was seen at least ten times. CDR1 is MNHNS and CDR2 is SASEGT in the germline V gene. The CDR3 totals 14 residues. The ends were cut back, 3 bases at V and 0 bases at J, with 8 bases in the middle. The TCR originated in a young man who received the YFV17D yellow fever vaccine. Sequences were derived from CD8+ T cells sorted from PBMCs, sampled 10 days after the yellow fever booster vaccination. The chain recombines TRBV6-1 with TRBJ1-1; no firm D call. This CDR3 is CASSDTQMNTEAFF. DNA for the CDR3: TGTGCCAGCAGTGACACACAGATGAACACTGAAGCTTTCTTT.